The source of this T cell receptor (beta chain) is a study of T cells after yellow fever vaccination. From germline, CDR1 is SEHNR and CDR2 FQNEAQ (reference sequence). The CDR3 is 14 residues long. V was pared by 0 bases and J by 6 bases, with 12 bases between. TCRdb re-called the 5' RACE reads through MiXCR, storing one row per CDR3 protein. The sample consists of about 240,000 distinct CDR3 sequences, more than 3.5% of them appearing once. The sample holds many counts of this clonotype. V gene TRBV7-9 combines with J gene TRBJ2-7; no definite D call. The origin of this receptor is a man aged 18 to 29 who received the YFV17D yellow fever vaccine. The specimen comprised PBMCs, sampled 15 days after the yellow fever booster vaccination. This CDR3 is CASSLARAGGEQYF. The CDR3 DNA reads as TGTGCCAGCAGCTTAGCCCGGGCAGGCGGCGAGCAGTACTTC. The complete variable domain, with remaining parts taken from reference TRBV7-9 and TRBJ2-7, reads DTGVSQNPRHKITKRGQNVTFRCDPISEHNRLYWYRQTLGQGPEFLTYFQNEAQLEKSRLLSDRFSAERPKGSFSTLEIQRTEQGDSAMYLCASSLARAGGEQYFGPGTRLTVT.